A selection of T cell receptor beta chains follows, all from one sample in a study of early T cells in non-severe SARS-CoV-2 infection. Each CDR3 protein gets one entry after TCRdb re-called the 5' RACE reads with MiXCR. Among 45,000 to 75,000 distinct CDR3 sequences listed, over 9.5% were seen once. Sequencing used whole blood. The receptors were gathered from an adult who was a healthcare worker with PCR-confirmed SARS-CoV-2 infection or an uninfected control (not recorded which). Each CDR3 is given with its conserved first and last residue. The order of the fields is V gene, J gene, clone size, D gene, CDR3 DNA, CDR3 protein. D genes are given only for firm matches. The size of a clone is reported for some rows only, either as once, few or many, or as a class for expanded clones.

TRBV19	TRBJ2-7	NA	NA	TGTGCCAGTAGTATCAAAAGCGGCTCCTACGAGCAGTACTTC	CASSIKSGSYEQYF
TRBV2	TRBJ2-4	NA	NA	TGTGCCAGCAGTGAAACGTCCAACATTCAGTACTTC	CASSETSNIQYF
TRBV7-2	TRBJ2-3	few	TRBD2	TGTGCCAGCAGCCAATCGTGGCGGGGGACAGATACGCAGTATTTT	CASSQSWRGTDTQYF
TRBV21-1	TRBJ2-1	many	NA	TGTGCCAGCAGAGGGTGGGAGCAGTTCTTC	CASRGWEQFF
TRBV6-5	TRBJ2-5	many	NA	TGTGCCAGCAGTTTAGGGATGGAGACCCAGTACTTC	CASSLGMETQYF
TRBV19	TRBJ1-2	few	TRBD1	TGTGCCAGTAGTCCTGCGGGACAGGGCCACTATGGCTACACCTTC	CASSPAGQGHYGYTF
TRBV7-8	TRBJ2-7	NA	TRBD2	TGTGCCACCTGGATAGGACTAGCGGGAGGCCACGAGCAGTACTTC	CATWIGLAGGHEQYF
TRBV7-9	TRBJ2-2	few	TRBD1	TGTGCCAGCACCCCGGGACAGGGGAACACCGGGGAGCTGTTTTTT	CASTPGQGNTGELFF
TRBV14	TRBJ2-1	few	TRBD2	TGTGCCAGCAGCCAAGATCTTGGGACTATCGTCAATGAGCAGTTCTTC	CASSQDLGTIVNEQFF
TRBV7-2	TRBJ2-1	medium-sized	TRBD1	TGTGCCAGCAGGGGACAGGGGGCTTACAATGAGCAGTTCTTC	CASRGQGAYNEQFF
TRBV7-2	TRBJ1-1	NA	NA	TGTGCCAGCAGCTCCTCGTTCGGGCTCGAAGCTTTCTTT	CASSSSFGLEAFF
TRBV7-9	TRBJ1-5	NA	NA	TGTGCCAGCAGCCCAACTTGGGACAAAGATCAGCCCCAGCATTTT	CASSPTWDKDQPQHF
TRBV5-1	TRBJ2-7	NA	NA	TGCGCCAGCAGCTTGACTGATTGGGACGAGCAGTACTTC	CASSLTDWDEQYF
TRBV4-3	TRBJ2-1	few	TRBD2	TGCGCCAGCAGCCAAACCGGGACTAGCTACAATGAGCAGTTCTTC	CASSQTGTSYNEQFF
TRBV4-2	TRBJ2-7	NA	NA	TGTGCCAGCAGCCAGGAAGGGTCAGTGACCCACTACGAGCAGTACTTC	CASSQEGSVTHYEQYF
TRBV7-2	TRBJ2-1	NA	NA	TGTGCCAGCAGCTATTCCACAGGGTCTTACAATGAGCAGTTCTTC	CASSYSTGSYNEQFF
TRBV5-1	TRBJ2-3	few	NA	TGCGCCAGCAGCTTCGAGGCGGGATACACAGATACGCAGTATTTT	CASSFEAGYTDTQYF
TRBV29-1	TRBJ1-1	few	NA	TGCAGCGTTGAAAACAGGGAGATGGGGAACACTGAAGCTTTCTTT	CSVENREMGNTEAFF
TRBV6-6	TRBJ1-2	NA	NA	TGTGCCAGCAGAGAACAGAGTAACTATGGCTACACCTTC	CASREQSNYGYTF
TRBV5-1	TRBJ2-3	NA	NA	TGCGCCAGCAGCTTGGTGGACCTCACAGATACGCAGTATTTT	CASSLVDLTDTQYF
TRBV29-1	TRBJ2-7	NA	NA	TGCAGCACGCGGGACGGATCCTACGAGCAGTACTTC	CSTRDGSYEQYF
TRBV20-1	TRBJ2-1	few	NA	TGCAGGGGCGTAGATAACTTACCTAAATACAATGAGCAGTTCTTC	CRGVDNLPKYNEQFF
TRBV29-1	TRBJ1-2	many	NA	TGCAGCGTTGAAGGGCAGACTAACTATGGCTACACCTTC	CSVEGQTNYGYTF
TRBV18	TRBJ1-6	many	NA	TGTGCCAGCTCTCGGGGGGCTCCAGAATCACCCCTCCACTTT	CASSRGAPESPLHF
TRBV7-6	TRBJ1-5	medium-sized	NA	TGTGCCAGCAGCTTAGGGTATGGGGGAGGTCAGCCCCAGCATTTT	CASSLGYGGGQPQHF
TRBV11-3	TRBJ2-2	many	NA	TGTGCCAGCAGCACCCGAGAGGCCGGGGAGCTGTTTTTT	CASSTREAGELFF
TRBV29-1	TRBJ1-1	few	NA	TGCAGCGTTGACCCGGAGGGGACAAAAGGGAACACTGAAGCTTTCTTT	CSVDPEGTKGNTEAFF
TRBV3-1	TRBJ2-1	many	NA	TGTGCCAGCAGCCAATTCCACGGAAACAATGAGCAGTTCTTC	CASSQFHGNNEQFF
TRBV19	TRBJ1-1	few	NA	TGTGCCAGTAGGGGCCGGGCAGAGAACACTGAAGCTTTCTTT	CASRGRAENTEAFF
TRBV11-2	TRBJ2-5	NA	NA	TGTGCCAGCAGCTTAGGACATCAAGAGACCCAGTACTTC	CASSLGHQETQYF
TRBV11-2	TRBJ1-6	NA	NA	TGTGCCAGCAGCATCCGGACGGACCGAGATTCACCCCTCCACTTT	CASSIRTDRDSPLHF
TRBV6-5	TRBJ2-1	few	TRBD2	TGTGCCAGCAGACCGAGCGGGGGGAGCTCCTACAATGAGCAGTTCTTC	CASRPSGGSSYNEQFF
TRBV7-2	TRBJ2-2	NA	NA	TGTGCCAGCAGCTTAGGGTTCAACGGGGAGCTGTTTTTT	CASSLGFNGELFF
TRBV7-2	TRBJ1-3	few	NA	TGTGCCAGCAGCTTGAGCTGGTTTGAAAACACCATATATTTT	CASSLSWFENTIYF
TRBV5-5	TRBJ1-4	many	TRBD1	TGTGCCAGCAGCGGAGGGACAGGGGCCGCGGAGGGTGAAAAACTGTTTTTT	CASSGGTGAAEGEKLFF
TRBV20-1	TRBJ1-3	many	NA	TGCAGTGCTAGGGTCACCGGAAACACCATATATTTT	CSARVTGNTIYF
TRBV20-1	TRBJ2-7	many	NA	TGCAGTGCTAGAGTAGGAGGCGGGGGCTCTGGGGACGAGCAGTACTTC	CSARVGGGGSGDEQYF
TRBV7-3	TRBJ1-2	NA	TRBD1	TGTGCCAGCAGCTTACAGGGCGTTAGGGACAGGCCCTCACGCTACACCTTC	CASSLQGVRDRPSRYTF
TRBV28	TRBJ1-1	many	NA	TGTGCCAGCACTTCACCCCCTGGAAGGGGTTACACTGAAGCTTTCTTT	CASTSPPGRGYTEAFF
TRBV20-1	TRBJ1-3	few	NA	TGCAGTGCTAGAGAGGGATCCGAAAACACCATATATTTT	CSAREGSENTIYF
TRBV20-1	TRBJ1-2	many	NA	TGCAGTGCTAGAGATCCGAACGCACAGGCTATCTATGGCTACACCTTC	CSARDPNAQAIYGYTF
TRBV19	TRBJ2-1	NA	TRBD2	TGTGCCAGTAATGTGGGGGGGAGCTCCTACAATGAGCAGTTCTTC	CASNVGGSSYNEQFF
TRBV7-2	TRBJ2-5	NA	TRBD2	TGTGCCAGCAGCTTAGCGTCAGCGGGAGAAGGAGAGACCCAGTACTTC	CASSLASAGEGETQYF
TRBV20-1	TRBJ2-5	NA	NA	TGCAGTGCTAGAGATGACGGTCACCCGAAAGGGACCCAGTACTTC	CSARDDGHPKGTQYF